This is a list of T cell receptor beta chains from one sample in a study of cytomegalovirus exposure and HLA in healthy donors. The protocol was immunoSEQ multiplex PCR, while the TCRdb copy is restricted to in-frame clones and leaves out a portion. Of 160,000 or so clones listed, around 90% are singletons. The sample taken for sequencing was PBMCs. The source of these receptors is a man aged 18 to 30 in good health and CMV-seronegative. The CDR3 runs from the conserved cysteine through the conserved F or W. D genes are given only for firm matches.

V gene	J gene	CDR3 length	D gene	CDR3 protein
TRBV9	TRBJ2-3	16	TRBD2	CASSVQTSGRGDTQYF
TRBV27	TRBJ1-2	15	NA	CASSFEFGWVGGYTF
TRBV11-2	TRBJ2-3	17	TRBD1	CASSGRGTGGGTDTQYF
TRBV2	TRBJ2-7	15	TRBD1	CASSVGQGVYNEQYF
TRBV2	TRBJ2-5	14	TRBD1	CASRLTGGEETQYF
TRBV30	TRBJ2-1	15	NA	CAWSNGADSYNEQFF
TRBV6-1	TRBJ2-1	15	NA	CASSEEGVRFYEQFF
TRBV28	TRBJ2-2	15	TRBD1	CASTQRGGQAGELFF
TRBV10-1	TRBJ1-2	13	NA	CASSEVSDYGYTF
TRBV28	TRBJ2-2	11	NA	CASTPGGELFF
TRBV4-2	TRBJ2-7	19	NA	CASSQALIAQGLGYYEQYF
TRBV27	TRBJ1-1	14	TRBD1	CASSYHRGSSEAFF
TRBV25-1	TRBJ2-2	18	TRBD1	CASSDSAGTGTITGELFF
TRBV5-1	TRBJ1-4	16	NA	CASSSRAGGRDEKLFF
TRBV7-9	TRBJ2-6	16	NA	CASSQDSGSGANVLTF
TRBV6-1	TRBJ1-1	13	TRBD1	CATKQGAKTEAFF
TRBV5-8	TRBJ2-3	16	NA	CASSPLGLLYGDTQYF
TRBV28	TRBJ2-5	15	TRBD1	CASSSYRGHQETQYF
TRBV6-5	TRBJ2-3	15	TRBD1	CASRQGTGSTDTQYF
TRBV28	TRBJ2-2	14	TRBD1	CASSQGQGHGELFF
TRBV28	TRBJ2-7	16	TRBD1	CASVVLQGIPTYEQYF
TRBV19	TRBJ1-1	12	NA	CASAQGGTEAFF
TRBV5-1	TRBJ2-7	12	NA	CASSLYGYEQYF
TRBV6-1	TRBJ2-3	13	TRBD1	CATRGQNTDTQYF
TRBV29-1	TRBJ1-2	13	NA	CSVGVEVGYGYTF
TRBV2	TRBJ1-2	16	NA	CASSENRVPSAYGYTF
TRBV30	TRBJ1-6	16	NA	CAWSVRAAGNNSPLHF
TRBV7-9	TRBJ1-2	18	TRBD1	CASSLLDRTGVHGYGYTF
TRBV29-1	TRBJ1-4	15	NA	CSVPALTPRGEKLFF
TRBV15	TRBJ1-5	15	NA	CATSGSVEVKQPQHF
TRBV28	TRBJ2-7	13	NA	CASSAHGDYEQYF
TRBV11-3	TRBJ2-2	16	TRBD1	CASSLDQTGFTGELFF
TRBV2	TRBJ2-1	11	NA	CASSAGEKQFF